These T cell receptor beta chains were read from a single sample in a study of patients and donors after allogeneic stem cell transplantation. MiXCR was run by TCRdb on the RT-PCR reads, yielding one entry per CDR3 protein. The table records about 34,000 distinct CDR3 sequences, around 35% of them present only once. What was sequenced was blood, either unsorted or a sorted T cell fraction (not recorded which). These receptors were taken from a human donor who was either an allogeneic HSCT recipient or a stem cell or donor lymphocyte infusion donor (not recorded which). It is not recorded whose cells these are; they may come from a transplant donor. CDR3s include the opening cysteine and the closing phenylalanine or tryptophan. The D gene is left open where the match is weak. Size values are once, few and many counts, or a class for expanded clones, and some rows have none.

.,TRBJ2-1,TRBV14,TRBD2,TGTGCCAGCAGCCATATCGGACTAGAGAATGAGCAGTTCTTC,CASSHIGLENEQFF
.,TRBJ2-1,TRBV29-1,TRBD1,TGCAGCGTTGGTGGACAGGCCCTTACCTCCTTCTACAATGAGCAGTTCTTC,CSVGGQALTSFYNEQFF
.,TRBJ1-5,TRBV7-6,.,TGTGCCAGCAGCTTAGGGGGCAGGGATGCGGATCAGCCCCAGCATTTT,CASSLGGRDADQPQHF
.,TRBJ2-1,TRBV20-1,TRBD2,TGCAGTGCCCATTCCGGGACTAGGGTTAGCTCCTACAATGAGCAGTTCTTC,CSAHSGTRVSSYNEQFF
.,TRBJ2-3,TRBV7-9,.,TGTGCCAGCAGCTTAAGCCCAAACACAGATACGCAGTATTTT,CASSLSPNTDTQYF
.,TRBJ2-3,TRBV7-9,.,TGTGCCAGCAGCTTACCCGGTGGACAGAGTACGCAGTATTTT,CASSLPGGQSTQYF
few,TRBJ1-6,TRBV10-3,.,TGTGCCAACGGAAAGGTTAATTCACCCCTCCACTTT,CANGKVNSPLHF
few,TRBJ1-5,TRBV7-2,.,TGTGCCAGCAGCTTGGGACACTCCAAAGGAAATCAGCCCCAGCATTTT,CASSLGHSKGNQPQHF
few,TRBJ2-5,TRBV15,.,TGTGCCACCAGCAGAGTTGAGGTTGAGACCCAGTACTTC,CATSRVEVETQYF
.,TRBJ2-3,TRBV24-1,TRBD1,TGTGCCACCAGTGATTTCGTTGGGACAGGGACAGATACGCAGTATTTT,CATSDFVGTGTDTQYF
.,TRBJ1-2,TRBV7-9,.,TGTGCCAGCAGCTTACCCCAGGGAAACTATGGCTACACCTTC,CASSLPQGNYGYTF
.,TRBJ1-1,TRBV10-2,.,TGCGCCAGCAGGGGGGGAAGTTGGGCTTTCTTT,CASRGGSWAFF
many,TRBJ1-1,TRBV28,.,TGTGCCAGCAGGCCTTTCCAAGAAGCCTCAACGGCTTTCTTT,CASRPFQEASTAFF
few,TRBJ1-1,TRBV29-1,TRBD1,TGCAGCGTCGACAGGGGCTTGAACACTGAAGCTTTCTTT,CSVDRGLNTEAFF
.,TRBJ1-2,TRBV13,.,TGTGCCAGCAGCTTTAGACCAATCCATGGCTACACCTTC,CASSFRPIHGYTF
once,TRBJ2-1,TRBV20-1,.,TGCAGTGCCGCACTGCCGCTGGGCGGTGAGCAGTTCTTC,CSAALPLGGEQFF
.,TRBJ2-3,TRBV4-1,TRBD2,TGCGCCAGCAGCCAAGAAAGGGTAGCGGGGGCCCGCACAGATACGCAGTATTTT,CASSQERVAGARTDTQYF
few,TRBJ1-1,TRBV6-2/TRBV6-3,.,TGTGCCAGCACCCTTTCCACTGAAGCTTTCTTT,CASTLSTEAFF
few,TRBJ1-2,TRBV20-1,.,TGCAAGGCCCTTCTGGACTATGGCTACACCTTC,CKALLDYGYTF
few,TRBJ2-1,TRBV7-9,.,TGTGCCAGCAGCTTAGGGAGGATCGCCTACAATGAGCAGTTCTTC,CASSLGRIAYNEQFF
few,TRBJ1-2,TRBV12-3/TRBV12-4,TRBD1,TGTGCCAGCAGTTCGGGACAGGGGGCGTCAGGCTACACCTTC,CASSSGQGASGYTF
.,TRBJ1-4,TRBV5-1,.,TGCGCCAGCAGCCCAGGACACCTTATCGAAGATGAAAAACTGTTTTTT,CASSPGHLIEDEKLFF
few,TRBJ1-5,TRBV7-2,.,TGTGCCAGCAGCTTAGTTGGGGTAAGGGATCAGCCCCAGCATTTT,CASSLVGVRDQPQHF
few,TRBJ2-7,TRBV15,TRBD2,TGTGCCACCAGCAGAGATCCTACTAGCGTGGACGAGCAGTACTTC,CATSRDPTSVDEQYF
few,TRBJ1-3,TRBV15,.,TGTGCCACCAGCGGGCCGGAGACTGGAAACACCATATATTTT,CATSGPETGNTIYF
.,TRBJ1-5,TRBV10-3,TRBD1,TGTGCCATCAGTGTGTCGGGACAGGGTGATCAGCCCCAGCATTTT,CAISVSGQGDQPQHF